This is a list of T cell receptor beta chains from one sample in a study of blood T cells in healthy people across ages. TCRdb used MiXCR to reprocess the 5' RACE reads, holding one entry per CDR3 protein. Seen here are over 1,200,000 distinct CDR3 sequences, approximately 60% observed once, and the top ten hold about 6.7%. Sequences were obtained from blood. Receptors were obtained from a man in his late teens or twenties in good health. Both conserved end residues are part of each CDR3. D genes are given only for firm matches. Clone size is shown for a subset of rows, as once, few, many or a class of expanded clone.

size,V,J,D,CDR3,DNA
NA,TRBV29-1,TRBJ2-6,NA,CSVEVLSGANVLTF,TGCAGCGTTGAAGTACTTTCTGGGGCCAACGTCCTGACTTTC
NA,TRBV7-9,TRBJ2-3,NA,CASSPRTAADTQYF,TGTGCCAGCAGCCCAAGGACAGCTGCAGATACGCAGTATTTT
few,TRBV4-3,TRBJ2-7,TRBD1,CASSWDRGNEQYF,TGCGCCAGCAGCTGGGACAGGGGTAACGAGCAGTACTTC
NA,TRBV2,TRBJ2-5,NA,CASTLLYSQETQYF,TGTGCCAGCACCCTTCTTTATTCCCAAGAGACCCAGTACTTC
NA,TRBV20-1,TRBJ2-3,TRBD2,CSAKGGRDTDTQYF,TGCAGTGCTAAGGGAGGGAGGGACACAGATACGCAGTATTTT
NA,TRBV7-6,TRBJ2-1,NA,CASSLEAAGSYNEQFF,TGTGCCAGCAGCTTAGAGGCAGCTGGCTCCTACAATGAGCAGTTCTTC
once,TRBV21-1,TRBJ2-7,NA,CASSKVGGRGEQYF,TGTGCCAGCAGCAAAGTAGGGGGGCGGGGCGAGCAGTACTTC
NA,TRBV12-3/TRBV12-4,TRBJ1-1,NA,CASSPAGKNTEAFF,TGTGCCAGCAGTCCCGCGGGGAAGAACACTGAAGCTTTCTTT
NA,TRBV20-1,TRBJ2-3,TRBD2,CSVGLAGGLPTDTQYF,TGCAGTGTGGGACTAGCGGGGGGGCTCCCCACAGATACGCAGTATTTT
NA,TRBV7-2,TRBJ2-1,NA,CASSPFGDAYNEQFF,TGTGCCAGCAGCCCTTTTGGGGACGCATACAATGAGCAGTTCTTC